The clone carrying this T cell receptor (beta chain) appeared many times. Its matching antigen is unknown. The source of the sample is a study of CD8+CD57+ T cells in acquired aplastic anemia. Overall study: DNA from sorted CD4+ and CD8+ cells averaged approximately 2.9 ug. Healthy donor CD4+ samples were sequenced to a depth that averaged around 11 million reads.

CDR3 and TCR beta VDJ profiling relied on a genomic DNA template. From the reads, TCRdb called clonotypes with MiXCR, one entry per CDR3 protein. The sample consists of around 400,000 distinct CDR3 sequences, approximately 70% of them appearing once. Germline V gene lookup returns CDR1 SGHRS and CDR2 YFSETQ. There are 18 residues in the CDR3. The V end lost 4 bases, the J end lost 2 bases, and 22 bases lay between the germline ends. Study outcomes and limitations: Researchers report that some 31 CD8+ CDR3 sequences appeared in both patients and controls. Patients and controls were not found to differ significantly in CD8+ Simpson's diversity.

The material sequenced was sorted CD4+, CD8+, or CD8+CD57+ T cells (not recorded which) from PBMCs. The receptor's source is a human donor in good health, serving as a control. The chain couples TRBV5-1 to TRBJ1-3; possible D gene TRBD1, 6 bases. CDR3 sequence: CASSPYPGHSAAGNTIYF. The CDR3 DNA reads as TGCGCCAGCAGCCCTTACCCGGGACACTCAGCAGCTGGAAACACCATATATTTT.